This T cell receptor beta chain was obtained from a study of shared clonotypes between healthy human individuals. Overall study results and limits: Generally, naive subsets came out with larger estimated richness than memory subsets.

The protocol was immunoSEQ multiplex PCR, while the TCRdb copy is restricted to in-frame clones and leaves out a portion. Of 2.3 million or so clones listed, approximately 95% are singletons. This clone was counted a single time. Its antigen is still unknown. Distinct nucleotide sequences in the sample also encode this CDR3. The ends were cut back, 2 bases at V and 5 bases at J, with 9 bases in the middle. Per germline, CDR1 SGHTA and CDR2 FQGTGA. CDR3 length equals 13 residues. The TCR comes from a man younger than 35 in good health. Some clones in this sample may be carry-over from other donors' samples. The gene calls are TRBV7-3 and TRBJ2-5; maybe TRBD1 (6 bases). Sequenced material: naive CD4+ T cells from PBMCs. The subset denotes: CD45RA+ positively selected. The CDR3, as DNA: TGTGCCAGCAGCTTACACAGGGCTGAGACCCAGTACTTC. Protein product: CASSLHRAETQYF.